This record looks at one T cell receptor beta chain sequence and its context. This specimen belongs to a study of blood T cell repertoires in COVID-19. As handled by the study authors: Cell counts per sample came from amplifying reference gene primers. Clones were sequenced by immunoSEQ multiplex PCR, and TCRdb holds only the in-frame ones, with some missing. The V and J calls and the clone size are those of that table, but D and trimming were determined from the DNA. The sample comprises just under 20,000 clones, 80% to 90% of which are singletons, and roughly 30% rests with the top ten. CDR1 is MNHEY and CDR2 is SMNVEV in the germline V gene (reference sequence). The V gene lost 6 bases and the J gene lost 1 base, with 13 bases spanning the gap. The CDR3 length is 15 residues.

This chain connects TRBV27 to TRBJ2-1, with D uncertain. What was sequenced was peripheral blood. This clonotype was sampled from a human donor with active COVID-19. The donor label of this sample is uncertain. The DNA of the CDR3 is TGTGCCAGCAGGGCGTCAGCGAGGTCCTACAATGAGCAGTTCTTC. This encodes CASRASARSYNEQFF.